The TCR beta chain described here comes from a study of PD-L1 blockade in urothelial cancer. Overall study: Blood analysis was done at 3 weeks (second dose) and 6 weeks after treatment began. A median blood sample held approximately 140,000 T cells and about 83,000 unique TCRs.

The CDR3 runs 15 residues. V shed 5 bases, J shed 6 bases, and the junction held 12 bases outside the gene matches. Per the germline V gene, CDR1 is SGHTA and CDR2 is FQGTGA. This clone was recorded once. The antigen is undetermined. The data were produced by immunoSEQ multiplex PCR, yet TCRdb's version contains in-frame clones alone and is incomplete. Among 50,000 or so clones listed, approximately 80% were seen once. Study findings and constraints: Below-median pretreatment blood TCR clonality predicted better survival.

The rearrangement links TRBV7-3 to TRBJ1-1; TRBD1 agrees at 7 bases. The specimen was PBMCs, collected around atezolizumab (anti-PD-L1) treatment. The clonotype was recovered from a man in his 70s with urothelial cancer. DNA of the CDR3: TGTGCCAGCAGCCTTACAGGGGCCCTAGGCGCTGAAGCTTTCTTT. This encodes CASSLTGALGAEAFF.